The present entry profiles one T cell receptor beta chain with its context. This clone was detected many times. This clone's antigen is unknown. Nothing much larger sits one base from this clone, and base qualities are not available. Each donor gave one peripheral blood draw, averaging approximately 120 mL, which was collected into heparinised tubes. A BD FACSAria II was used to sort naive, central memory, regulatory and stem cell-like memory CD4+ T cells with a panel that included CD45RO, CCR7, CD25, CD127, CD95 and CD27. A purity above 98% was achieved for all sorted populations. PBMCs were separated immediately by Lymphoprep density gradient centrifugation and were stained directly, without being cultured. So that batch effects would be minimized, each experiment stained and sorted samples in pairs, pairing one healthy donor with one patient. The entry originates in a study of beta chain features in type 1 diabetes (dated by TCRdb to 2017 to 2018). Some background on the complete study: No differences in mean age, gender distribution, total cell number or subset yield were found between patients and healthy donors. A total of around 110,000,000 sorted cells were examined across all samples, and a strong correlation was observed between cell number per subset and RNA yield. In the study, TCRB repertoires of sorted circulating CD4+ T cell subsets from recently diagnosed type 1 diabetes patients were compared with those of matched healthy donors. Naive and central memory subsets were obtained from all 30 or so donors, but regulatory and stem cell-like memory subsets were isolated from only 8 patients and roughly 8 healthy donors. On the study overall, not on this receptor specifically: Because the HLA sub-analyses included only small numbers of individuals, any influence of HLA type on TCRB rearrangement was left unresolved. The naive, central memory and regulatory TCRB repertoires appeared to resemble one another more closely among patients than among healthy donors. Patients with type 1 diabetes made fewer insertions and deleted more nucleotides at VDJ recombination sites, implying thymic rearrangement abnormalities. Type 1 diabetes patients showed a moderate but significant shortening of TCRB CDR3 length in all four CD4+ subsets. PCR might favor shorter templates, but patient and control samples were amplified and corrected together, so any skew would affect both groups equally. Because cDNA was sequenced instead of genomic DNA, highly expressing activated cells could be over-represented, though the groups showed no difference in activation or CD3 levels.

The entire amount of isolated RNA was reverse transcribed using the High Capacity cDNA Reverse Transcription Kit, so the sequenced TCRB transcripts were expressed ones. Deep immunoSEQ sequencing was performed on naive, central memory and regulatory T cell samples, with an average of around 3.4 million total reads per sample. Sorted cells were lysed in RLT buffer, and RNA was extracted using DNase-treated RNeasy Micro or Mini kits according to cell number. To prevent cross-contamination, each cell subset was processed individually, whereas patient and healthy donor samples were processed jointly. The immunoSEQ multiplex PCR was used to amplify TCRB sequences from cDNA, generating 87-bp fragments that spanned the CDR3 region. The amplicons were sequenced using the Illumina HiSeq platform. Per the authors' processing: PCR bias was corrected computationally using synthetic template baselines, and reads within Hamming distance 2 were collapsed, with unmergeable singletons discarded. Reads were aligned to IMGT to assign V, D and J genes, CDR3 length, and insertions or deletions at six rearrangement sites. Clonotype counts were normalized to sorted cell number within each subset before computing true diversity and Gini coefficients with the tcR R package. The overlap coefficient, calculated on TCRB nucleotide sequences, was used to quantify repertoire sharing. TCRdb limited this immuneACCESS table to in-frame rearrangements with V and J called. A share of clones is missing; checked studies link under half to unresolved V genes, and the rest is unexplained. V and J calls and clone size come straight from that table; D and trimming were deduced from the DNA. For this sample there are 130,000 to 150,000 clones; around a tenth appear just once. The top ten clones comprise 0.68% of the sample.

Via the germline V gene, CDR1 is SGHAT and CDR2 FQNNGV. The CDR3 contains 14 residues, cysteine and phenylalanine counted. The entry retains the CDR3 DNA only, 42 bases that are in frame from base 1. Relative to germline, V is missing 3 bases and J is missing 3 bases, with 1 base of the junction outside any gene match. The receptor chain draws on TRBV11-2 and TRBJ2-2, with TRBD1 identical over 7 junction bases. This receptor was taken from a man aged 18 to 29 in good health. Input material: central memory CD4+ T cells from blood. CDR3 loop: CASSFTGDTGELFF. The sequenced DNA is TGTGCCAGCAGCTTTACAGGGGACACCGGGGAGCTGTTTTTT.